These 21 T cell receptor beta chains share one sample of origin, sequenced in a study of shared clonotypes between healthy human individuals. Some clones are missing from TCRdb's copy, which holds only in-frame ones; the method was immunoSEQ multiplex PCR. The sample carries more than 500,000 clones, about 95% recorded once. Naive CD8 cells comprised CD45RO-negative, CCR7-positively selected cells, excluding terminally differentiated effector memory CD45RA+ cells. The sequenced sample was naive CD8+ T cells sorted from blood. The receptor set was obtained from a woman in her 30s in good health.

The V call is TRBV5-5, the J call TRBJ2-7; 9 nucleotides agree with TRBD1. Germline loops: CDR1 SGHKS, CDR2 YYEKEE (reference sequence). The CDR3 spans 14 residues. V was clipped by 5 bases and J by 3 bases; unmatched bases: 6. CDR3 DNA sequence: TGTGCCAGCAGACCGGACAGGGGTTACTACGAGCAGTACTTC. Translating gives CASRPDRGYYEQYF.

This sequence joins TRBV9 and TRBJ1-2; 8 positions agree with TRBD1. J lost 4 bases, V lost 3 bases, and 5 bases had no gene match. This CDR3 comprises 14 residues. Per the germline V gene, CDR1 is SGDLS and CDR2 is YYNGEE. Here the CDR3 reads CASSGTGPSYGYTF. The CDR3 coding sequence is TGTGCCAGCAGCGGGACAGGGCCTTCCTATGGCTACACCTTC. Drawing the rest from reference TRBV9 and TRBJ1-2, the complete variable domain is DSGVTQTPKHLITATGQRVTLRCSPRSGDLSVYWYQQSLDQGLQFLIQYYNGEERAKGNILERFSAQQFPDLHSELNLSSLELGDSALYFCASSGTGPSYGYTFGSGTRLTVV.

For the CDR3, the DNA is TGTGCCAGCAGCATAATCTTAGATACGCAGTATTTT. The encoded protein is CASSIILDTQYF. The V and J genes are TRBV7-9 and TRBJ2-3, with D uncertain. In germline, CDR1 is SEHNR, CDR2 FQNEAQ (reference sequence). V lost 5 bases and J 5 bases, leaving 8 bases between the germline ends. The CDR3 contains 12 residues.

CDR3 in amino acids: CASSLPAGHQPQHF. CDR3 DNA sequence: TGTGCCAGCAGTTTACCGGCAGGGCACCAGCCCCAGCATTTT. The J gene is TRBJ1-5, the V gene TRBV28; D is perhaps TRBD1 (5 bases). Trimming removed 2 bases from V and 7 bases from J, with 12 bases in between. The CDR3 contains 14 residues. In germline, CDR1 is MDHEN, CDR2 SYDVKM.

V and J are TRBV30 and TRBJ1-4; 7 nucleotides agree with TRBD1. Germline CDR1 and CDR2: GTSNPN and SVGIG (reference sequence). CDR3 length: 15 amino acids. The V gene end was trimmed by 2 bases and the J gene end by 3 bases; junction bases not matched to a gene: 6. The CDR3: CAWSQGQGANEKLFF. The CDR3 bases are TGTGCCTGGAGTCAGGGGCAGGGGGCTAATGAAAAACTGTTTTTT.

In DNA form, the CDR3 reads TGCGCCAGCAGCCAAGTCAGCAACTATGGCTACACCTTC. Residues: CASSQVSNYGYTF. The chain combines TRBV4-1 with TRBJ1-2; D is uncertain. Germline-derived CDR1 and CDR2 are MGHRA and YSYEKL. With 1 base removed from V and 2 bases from J, the gap between germline ends came to 5 bases. The CDR3 runs to 13 residues.

The chain links TRBV28 to TRBJ2-7; no clear D. V gave up 3 bases and J gave up 6 bases, with 9 bases separating them. In germline, CDR1 is MDHEN, CDR2 SYDVKM. This CDR3 contains 12 residues. The CDR3 DNA reads TGTGCCAGCAGTTTCCCGACCGTCGAGCAGTACTTC. Translation: CASSFPTVEQYF.

This sequence joins TRBV11-2 and TRBJ2-3; unclear D gene. Between the trimmed V and J ends, which lost 0 bases and 2 bases, there was a span of 9 bases. The CDR3 consists of 15 residues. Per germline, CDR1 SGHAT and CDR2 FQNNGV. DNA for the CDR3: TGTGCCAGCAGCTTAGAGTGGACGAACACAGATACGCAGTATTTT. Translation gives CASSLEWTNTDTQYF.

This chain uses TRBV29-1 with TRBJ2-3, with D unclear. V was pared by 1 base and J by 5 bases, with 10 bases between. The CDR3 loop spans 13 amino acids. Germline CDR1 and CDR2: SQVTM and ANQGSEA. The CDR3: CSVEGRSEDTQYF. As DNA, the CDR3 is TGCAGCGTTGAAGGACGGTCGGAAGATACGCAGTATTTT.

The genes are TRBV5-1 and TRBJ1-1, with TRBD1 identical over 7 bases. Germline V gene lookup returns CDR1 SGHRS and CDR2 YFSETQ. CDR3 length: 15 amino acids. V shed 2 bases, J shed 1 base, and the junction held 5 bases outside the gene matches. CDR3 nucleotide sequence: TGCGCCAGCAGCTTCTTTGGACAGGAGAACACTGAAGCTTTCTTT. The encoded protein is CASSFFGQENTEAFF.

This chain joins TRBV28 and TRBJ1-1; the D gene is possibly TRBD1 (6 bases). The CDR3 sequence is 16 residues long. CDR1 is MDHEN and CDR2 is SYDVKM in the germline V gene. V lost 1 base and J 1 base, leaving 13 bases between the germline ends. The CDR3: CASSLYRTVKNTEAFF. Here the CDR3 DNA reads TGTGCCAGCAGTTTATATAGGACAGTTAAGAACACTGAAGCTTTCTTT.

This chain joins TRBV11-2 and TRBJ2-2, with 12 bases identical to TRBD2. This CDR3 is built from 16 residues. Germline CDR1 and CDR2: SGHAT and FQNNGV. Unmatched junction bases numbered 1, after V lost 0 bases and J lost 5 bases. The CDR3 bases are TGTGCCAGCAGCTTAGATGGACTAGCGGGAACCGGGGAGCTGTTTTTT. Protein sequence: CASSLDGLAGTGELFF.

The chain has TRBV6-5 and TRBJ1-5; D remains unclear. Germline V gene lookup returns CDR1 MNHEY and CDR2 SVGAGI. CDR3 length: 15 amino acids. V dropped 4 bases and J dropped 3 bases, with 13 bases sitting between them. CDR3: CASSSGFGDNQPQHF. CDR3 bases: TGTGCCAGCAGTTCCGGATTCGGCGACAATCAGCCCCAGCATTTT.

The CDR3 spells CASSLGIDYEQYF. DNA of the CDR3: TGTGCCAGCAGCTTAGGGATAGACTACGAGCAGTACTTC. The rearrangement joins TRBV7-9 to TRBJ2-5; D remains unclear. The J call may be mistaken, given a closer DNA end match to TRBJ2-7. This CDR3 is built from 13 residues. CDR1 and CDR2 from the germline V gene are SEHNR and FQNEAQ (reference sequence).

V is TRBV19 and J is TRBJ1-2; D uncertain. Germline lookup yields CDR1 LNHDA and CDR2 SQIVND (reference sequence). The CDR3 covers 14 residues. Trimming took 4 bases from V and 2 from J, leaving 11 bases between them. The CDR3 DNA follows: TGTGCCAGTAGTAACCCGGGAGTCAACTATGGCTACACCTTC. This codes for CASSNPGVNYGYTF.

The V gene is TRBV6-6, the J gene TRBJ2-7; 7 bases line up with TRBD1. This CDR3 has 15 residues. V trimming: 6 bases; J trimming: 3 bases; junction bases outside the gene matches: 11. Germline loops: CDR1 MNHNY, CDR2 SVGAGI (reference sequence). As DNA, the CDR3 is TGTGCCAGCAGGCAGGGCCCCGGGACAGACTACGAGCAGTACTTC. It is translated as CASRQGPGTDYEQYF.

As concerns this clone: Additional DNA sequences in this sample encode the identical CDR3. The rearrangement links TRBV2 to TRBJ2-7; D may be TRBD1 (6 bases). CDR1 and CDR2 from the germline V gene are SNHLY and FYNNEI. V gave up 6 bases and J gave up 0 bases, with 9 bases separating them. The CDR3 contains 13 residues. DNA for the CDR3: TGTGCCAGCAGGCAAGGGGGCTCCTACGAGCAGTACTTC. As protein: CASRQGGSYEQYF.

The chain is built from TRBV2 and TRBJ1-1; 8 bases line up with TRBD1. Trimming took 6 bases from V and 0 from J; bases not matched to a gene: 12. This CDR3 contains 17 residues. Germline V gives CDR1 SNHLY, CDR2 FYNNEI. This CDR3 reads CASSHEGTGGMNTEAFF. In DNA form, the CDR3 reads TGTGCCAGCAGCCACGAGGGGACAGGCGGTATGAACACTGAAGCTTTCTTT.

The chain employs TRBV5-4 and TRBJ2-2; 11 bases agree with TRBD1. The CDR3 runs to 16 residues. Germline V gene lookup returns CDR1 SGHNT and CDR2 YYREEE (reference sequence). V was pared by 4 bases and J by 6 bases, with 8 bases of the junction left unmatched. The CDR3 coding sequence is TGTGCCAGCAGCCAAGCTGGGGACAGGGGGGCCGGGGAGCTGTTTTTT. Residues: CASSQAGDRGAGELFF.

Of note for this clone: The sample contains more than one DNA sequence encoding this CDR3. This chain connects TRBV27 to TRBJ2-7; 9 bases agree with TRBD1. The CDR3 runs 16 residues. Germline CDR1 is MNHEY and CDR2 is SMNVEV (reference sequence). Trimming removed 0 bases from V and 5 bases from J; junction bases left unmatched: 8. The CDR3 sequence: CASSLSPGTGRNEQYF. The CDR3 DNA follows: TGTGCCAGCAGTTTATCTCCCGGGACAGGGAGGAACGAGCAGTACTTC.

The rearrangement uses TRBV29-1 and TRBJ2-2, with 7 bases matching TRBD2. This CDR3 comprises 14 residues. The germline V gene encodes CDR1 SQVTM and CDR2 ANQGSEA. V lost 3 bases and J lost 5; bases outside the gene matches: 6. CDR3 region: CSVDFGEGTGELFF. In DNA, the CDR3 is TGCAGCGTTGATTTCGGGGAGGGAACCGGGGAGCTGTTTTTT.